This TCR beta chain was found in a study of T cells in tuberculosis. After removal of 2 bases from V and 9 bases from J, the junction contained 6 bases not matched to a gene. The CDR3 is made up of 14 amino acids. From germline, CDR1 is MNHEY and CDR2 SVGAGI. Remarks on this clone: The antigen remains unidentified.

Sequenced by immunoSEQ multiplex PCR; TCRdb stores in-frame clones only, minus some. The sample shows under 45,000 clones, more than 85% of them seen only once. Whole-study findings and limits: Using the GMM-specific repertoire gave more than 85% accuracy versus 70% with motifs.

The time point was: new active TB diagnosis, blood taken before or within 7 days of starting treatment. This receptor was taken from an adult with tuberculosis. The material was PBMCs, obtained at tuberculosis diagnosis. The chain recombines TRBV6-5 with TRBJ2-2; TRBD2 agrees at 7 bases. The DNA of the CDR3 is TGTGCCAGCAGTTACGAAGGGAGGGTCCGGGAGCTGTTTTTT. This encodes CASSYEGRVRELFF.